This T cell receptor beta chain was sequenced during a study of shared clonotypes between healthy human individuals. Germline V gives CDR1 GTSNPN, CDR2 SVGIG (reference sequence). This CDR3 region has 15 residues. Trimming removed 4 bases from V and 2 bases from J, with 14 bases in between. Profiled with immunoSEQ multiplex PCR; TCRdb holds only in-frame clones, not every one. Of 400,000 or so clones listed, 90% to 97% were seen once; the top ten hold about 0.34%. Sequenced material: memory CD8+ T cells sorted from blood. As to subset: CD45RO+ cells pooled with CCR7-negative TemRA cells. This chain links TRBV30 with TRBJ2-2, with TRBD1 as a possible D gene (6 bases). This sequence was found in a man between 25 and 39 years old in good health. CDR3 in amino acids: CAWTRIGTNTGELFF. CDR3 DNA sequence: TGTGCCTGGACCAGAATAGGGACAAACACCGGGGAGCTGTTTTTT.